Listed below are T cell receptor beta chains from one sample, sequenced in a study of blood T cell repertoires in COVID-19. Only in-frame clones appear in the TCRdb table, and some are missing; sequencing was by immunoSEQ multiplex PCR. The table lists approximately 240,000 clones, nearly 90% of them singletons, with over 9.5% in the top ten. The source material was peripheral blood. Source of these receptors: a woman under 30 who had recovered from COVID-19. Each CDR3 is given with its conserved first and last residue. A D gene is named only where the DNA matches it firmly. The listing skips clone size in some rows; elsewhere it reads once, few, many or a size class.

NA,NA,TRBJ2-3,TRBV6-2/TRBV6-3,TGTGCCAGCAGTACTATGACAGGGAGGAGCACAGATACGCAGTATTTT,CASSTMTGRSTDTQYF
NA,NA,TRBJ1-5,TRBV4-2,TGTGCCAGCAGCCAGGATGGGGCGGATAGCAATCAGCCCCAGCATTTT,CASSQDGADSNQPQHF
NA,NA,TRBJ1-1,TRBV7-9,TGTGCCAGCAGCCGGACAGCCAAGAACACTGAAGCTTTCTTT,CASSRTAKNTEAFF
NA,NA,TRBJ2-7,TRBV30,TGTGCCGTCTCAGGGGCCCCTAACTACTACGAGCAGTACTTC,CAVSGAPNYYEQYF
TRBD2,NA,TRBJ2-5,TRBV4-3,TGCGCCAGCAGCCCGGGACTAGGGGAAGAGACCCAGTACTTC,CASSPGLGEETQYF
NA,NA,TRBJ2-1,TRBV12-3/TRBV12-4,TGTGCCAGCAGTCCCTCGTTGGCACAGTTCTTC,CASSPSLAQFF
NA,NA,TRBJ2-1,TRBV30,TGTGCCTGGAGTGTCCCCACAGGGCCCCAGATTTACAATGAGCAGTTCTTC,CAWSVPTGPQIYNEQFF
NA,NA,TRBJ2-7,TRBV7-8,TGTGCCAGCAGAACCGTAGCAGGGGATTCCTACGAGCAGTACTTC,CASRTVAGDSYEQYF
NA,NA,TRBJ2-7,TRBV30,TGTGCCTGGGGACAGTCCCTCTACGAGCAGTACTTC,CAWGQSLYEQYF
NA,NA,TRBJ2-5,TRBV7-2,TGTGCCAGCAGCGCCTCGGACAGATCAAGAGAGACCCAGTACTTC,CASSASDRSRETQYF
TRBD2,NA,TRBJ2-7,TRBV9,TGTGCCAGCAGCTACGGGGCGGGAGTGGGGGAGCAGTACTTC,CASSYGAGVGEQYF
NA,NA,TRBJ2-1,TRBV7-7,TGTGCCAGCAGCCCGAGGGATCTCCGGCAGTTCTTC,CASSPRDLRQFF
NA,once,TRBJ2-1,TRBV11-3,TGTGCCAGCAGCACGGCCGGGACCTACAATGAGCAGTTCTTC,CASSTAGTYNEQFF
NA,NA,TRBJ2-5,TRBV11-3,TGTGCCAGCAGCTTACGGGGGGCAGGGGAGACCCAGTACTTC,CASSLRGAGETQYF
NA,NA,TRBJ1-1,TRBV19,TGTGCCAGTAGTATAGAAAGGCGACTCGGCGCTTTCTTT,CASSIERRLGAFF
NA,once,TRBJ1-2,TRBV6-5,TGTGCCAGCAGTTACTCGGCAGGGGATGGCTACACCTTC,CASSYSAGDGYTF
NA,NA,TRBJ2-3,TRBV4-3,TGCGCCAGCAGCCAAGATAGAGCAAATACGCAGTATTTT,CASSQDRANTQYF
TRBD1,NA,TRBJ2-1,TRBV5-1,TGCGCCAGCAGCGACACCGGGACAGGACTAAACAATGAGCAGTTCTTC,CASSDTGTGLNNEQFF
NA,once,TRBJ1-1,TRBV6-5,TGTGCCAGCAGCGCGGGGGCTGAGGCTTTCTTT,CASSAGAEAFF
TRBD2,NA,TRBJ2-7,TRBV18,TGTGCCAGCTCACCACAGGGGTCTAGCGGGAGTAACGAGCAGTACTTC,CASSPQGSSGSNEQYF
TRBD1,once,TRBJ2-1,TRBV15,TGTGCCACCAGCGGCCGGGACAGGGGGCCTCGATCCTACAATGAGCAGTTCTTC,CATSGRDRGPRSYNEQFF
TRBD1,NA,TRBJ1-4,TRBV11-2,TGTGCCAGCAGCTTCGGGGGACAGGGGCATGAAAAACTGTTTTTT,CASSFGGQGHEKLFF
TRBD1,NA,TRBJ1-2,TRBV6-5,TGTGCCAGCACCCCTTGGACAGGGGGTAACTATGGCTACACCTTC,CASTPWTGGNYGYTF
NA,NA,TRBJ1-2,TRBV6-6,TGTGCCAGCAGTATAACCGGGACAACTAACTATGGCTACACCTTC,CASSITGTTNYGYTF